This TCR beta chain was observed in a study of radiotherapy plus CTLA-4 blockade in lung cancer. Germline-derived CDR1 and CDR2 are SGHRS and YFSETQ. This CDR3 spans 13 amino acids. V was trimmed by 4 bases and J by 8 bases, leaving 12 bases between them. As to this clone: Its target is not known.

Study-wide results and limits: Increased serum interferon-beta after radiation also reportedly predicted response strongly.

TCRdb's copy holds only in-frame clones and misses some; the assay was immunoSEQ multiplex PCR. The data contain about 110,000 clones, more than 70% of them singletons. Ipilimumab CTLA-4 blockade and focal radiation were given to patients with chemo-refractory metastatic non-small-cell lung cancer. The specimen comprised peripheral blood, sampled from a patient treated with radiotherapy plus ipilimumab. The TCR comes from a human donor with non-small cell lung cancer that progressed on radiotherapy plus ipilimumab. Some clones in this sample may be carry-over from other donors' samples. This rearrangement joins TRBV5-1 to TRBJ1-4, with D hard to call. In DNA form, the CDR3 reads TGCGCCAGCAGCGCTGGTGGGGTGGAAAAACTGTTTTTT. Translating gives CASSAGGVEKLFF. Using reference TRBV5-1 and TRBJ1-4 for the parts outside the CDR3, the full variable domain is KAGVTQTPRYLIKTRGQQVTLSCSPISGHRSVSWYQQTPGQGLQFLFEYFSETQRNKGNFPGRFSGRQFSNSRSEMNVSTLELGDSALYLCASSAGGVEKLFFGSGTQLSVL.